This section outlines one T cell receptor beta chain sequence together with its context. Its cognate antigen is unknown. Donor samples were obtained from healthy Caucasian individuals from Russia, aged about 6 to 100. The sample is drawn from a study of blood T cells in healthy people across ages. Study-wide points: TCR beta diversity tracked closely with naive T cell percentage. Donor CMV infection status was unknown, possibly confounding age-related changes in expanded clonotypes.

This CDR3 spans 15 amino acids. The V gene lost 2 bases and the J gene lost 5 bases, with 15 bases spanning the gap. The germline V gene has CDR1 MDHEN and CDR2 SYDVKM. Primers used in a second PCR of roughly 6 to 11 cycles were a sample-barcoded 5' primer and a J-beta primer mix. TCRdb ran MiXCR on the 5' RACE reads and lists one entry per CDR3 protein. This sample carries under 2 million distinct CDR3 sequences, around 35% of them seen once, and the ten largest clones take about 11%. J is TRBJ1-2 and V is TRBV28; D is perhaps TRBD1 (6 bases). This clonotype was obtained from a woman in her 30s in good health. The sample taken for sequencing was blood. Here the CDR3 DNA reads TGTGCCAGCAGTTTAGATTGGAGGGGGAGATATGGCTACACCTTC. Amino acid sequence: CASSLDWRGRYGYTF.